These 18 T cell receptor beta chains originate from one sample sequenced in a study of control samples from healthy donors and cancer patients (dated by TCRdb to the early 2020s). Library preparation used the immunoSEQ multiplex PCR assay. TCRdb carries this immuneACCESS record with in-frame sequences only. Its versions omit some clonotypes, under half of them owing to an unresolved V gene in the studies checked, with the rest unexplained. Counted in this sample were around 130,000 clones; more than 70% of them appeared once. The ten largest clonotypes hold approximately 39% of the sample. Sequences were obtained from blood. All receptors derive from a man in his forties or fifties in good health.

The V call is TRBV7-8, the J call TRBJ1-2, with TRBD1 matching over 11 bases. The CDR3 has 15 amino acids. CDR1 and CDR2 (germline): SGHVS, FQNEAQ. V was clipped by 1 base and J by 5 bases; unmatched bases: 3. CDR3 sequence: CASSLGTGGGYGYTF. In DNA form, the CDR3 reads TGTGCCAGCAGCTTAGGGACAGGGGGCGGATATGGCTACACCTTC.

The rearrangement links TRBV19 to TRBJ1-1; D possibly corresponds to TRBD1 (6 bases). CDR3 size: 12 residues. Germline V CDR1 and CDR2: LNHDA, SQIVND (reference sequence). V lost 2 bases to trimming and J lost 10 bases, with 11 bases between them. The CDR3 bases are TGTGCCAGTAGTATAAACAGGGAGAGAGCTTTCTTT. It encodes CASSINRERAFF.

This clone occurred once. This sample includes further DNA sequences coding for the same CDR3. The chain employs TRBV27 and TRBJ2-2; D gene ambiguous. In germline, CDR1 is MNHEY, CDR2 SMNVEV (reference sequence). V shed 3 bases and J shed 2 bases, with 10 bases lying between them. CDR3 length equals 15 residues. CDR3 DNA: TGTGCCAGCAGTTTTTCCGGCCGAAACACCGGGGAGCTGTTTTTT. Encoded protein: CASSFSGRNTGELFF.

This CDR3 reads CASSQRGGDTEAFF. CDR3 coding DNA: TGTGCCAGCAGCCAACGTGGGGGGGATACTGAAGCTTTCTTT. The chain links TRBV14 to TRBJ1-1; D might be TRBD1 (5 bases). The CDR3 consists of 14 residues. Germline loops: CDR1 SGHDN, CDR2 FVKESK. V lost 2 bases to trimming and J lost 5 bases, with 12 bases between them.

The V gene is TRBV6-6, the J gene TRBJ1-2; no definite D call. The ends were cut back, 6 bases at V and 6 bases at J, with 11 bases in the middle. The germline CDR1 and CDR2 sequences are MNHNY and SVGAGI (reference sequence). The CDR3 has 12 residues. The CDR3 spells CASSGLADGYTF. The DNA for the CDR3 is TGTGCCAGCAGCGGCTTGGCGGATGGCTACACCTTC.

The genes are TRBV24-1 and TRBJ1-1; TRBD1 is a possible D gene (6 bases). This CDR3 is built from 15 residues. Trimming left V 4 bases short and J 3 bases short, with 14 bases between. The germline CDR1 and CDR2 sequences are KGHDR and SFDVKD. The CDR3 bases are TGTGCCACCAGTGACGGAGCGGGGGGCTACACTGAAGCTTTCTTT. Translating it yields CATSDGAGGYTEAFF.

The CDR3 region is CASSSIQETQYF. The CDR3 nucleotides are TGTGCCAGCAGCTCCATCCAAGAGACCCAGTACTTC. V and J are TRBV7-6 and TRBJ2-5; D not resolved. The V gene's germline CDR1 is SGHVS and CDR2 FNYEAQ. Trimming took off 4 bases at V and 1 base at J, with 4 bases between the two ends. CDR3 length equals 12 residues.

CDR3 protein: CASSLGGSAKNIQYF. DNA for the CDR3: TGTGCCAGCAGCTTAGGGGGCAGTGCCAAAAACATTCAGTACTTC. The chain joins TRBV7-2 to TRBJ2-4; perhaps TRBD1 as D (5 bases). CDR3 size: 15 residues. V lost 1 base and J 1 base, leaving 8 bases between the germline ends. CDR1 and CDR2 from the germline V gene are SGHTA and FQGNSA.

This clone was seen a few times. This chain connects TRBV29-1 to TRBJ1-1, with D tentatively TRBD1 (6 bases). This CDR3 spans 12 amino acids. Germline V gene data show CDR1 as SQVTM and CDR2 as ANQGSEA. V lost 8 bases and J 2 bases, leaving 12 bases between the germline ends. The CDR3, as DNA: TGCAGCACATTACAGGGTAACACTGAAGCTTTCTTT. Translating gives CSTLQGNTEAFF.

This chain connects TRBV19 to TRBJ1-2; D gene unclear. The V gene's germline CDR1 is LNHDA and CDR2 SQIVND (reference sequence). V was cut by 7 bases and J by 4 bases, with 16 bases left in between. The CDR3 length is 14 residues. The CDR3 DNA reads TGTGCCAGTAAATCGGGAGATTGGAGCTATGGCTACACCTTC. This sequence encodes CASKSGDWSYGYTF.

The chain joins TRBV7-9 to TRBJ2-7; 12 bases agree with TRBD1. The CDR3 length is 20 residues. Germline CDR1 is SEHNR and CDR2 is FQNEAQ (reference sequence). Germline trimming cut 7 bases from V and 3 bases from J; bases unmatched to any gene: 22. Here the CDR3 reads CASNSFLYRDRGPLRYEQYF. In DNA form, the CDR3 reads TGTGCCAGCAACAGTTTCCTCTACCGGGACAGGGGGCCCCTACGCTACGAGCAGTACTTC.

This clone was recorded only once. The rearrangement links TRBV6-2 or TRBV6-3 to TRBJ1-2; possible D gene TRBD1, 6 bases. CDR1 is MNHEY, CDR2 SVGEGT, per germline. Trimming left V 2 bases short and J 1 base short, with 11 bases between. This CDR3 region has 15 residues. CDR3 in amino acids: CASSYQGQYNYGYTF. CDR3 coding DNA: TGTGCCAGCAGTTACCAAGGACAGTATAACTATGGCTACACCTTC.

The genes are TRBV4-1 and TRBJ2-3, with 7 bases aligning to TRBD2. V shed 0 bases and J 6 bases; nucleotides not matched to a gene: 3. Germline-derived CDR1 and CDR2 are MGHRA and YSYEKL. This CDR3 spans 14 amino acids. CDR3 nucleotides: TGCGCCAGCAGCCAAGAGGGGAGGGAGGATACGCAGTATTTT. It translates to CASSQEGREDTQYF.

In its sample, this clone was seen a few times. The chain recombines TRBV12-5 with TRBJ1-5, with TRBD1 as a possible D gene (5 bases). CDR3 size: 14 residues. V was pared by 1 base and J by 6 bases, with 10 bases between. Germline assignment: CDR1 LGHNT and CDR2 FRNRAP. Here the CDR3 reads CASGLGAGSQPQHF. The CDR3 bases are TGTGCTAGTGGTTTGGGGGCAGGGAGTCAGCCCCAGCATTTT.

Points on this clone: Other DNA sequences of this sample code for an identical CDR3. This chain uses TRBV5-1 with TRBJ2-3, with 9 bases aligning to TRBD1. Germline V gene data show CDR1 as SGHRS and CDR2 as YFSETQ. There are 14 residues in the CDR3. The V and J ends lost 3 bases and 1 base, in that order; junction bases with no gene match: 0. The CDR3 loop is CASSWDRGTDTQYF. CDR3 nucleotides: TGCGCCAGCAGCTGGGACAGGGGCACAGATACGCAGTATTTT.

The chain joins TRBV6-2 or TRBV6-3 to TRBJ2-1, with TRBD2 as a possible D gene (7 bases). The ends were cut back, 4 bases at V and 5 bases at J, with 21 bases in the middle. Germline-derived CDR1 and CDR2 are MNHEY and SVGEGT. The CDR3 covers 17 residues. In DNA, the CDR3 is TGTGCCAGCAGTTCCGTTAGGGGACGGGGGGCCAACAATGAGCAGTTCTTC. This encodes CASSSVRGRGANNEQFF.

This chain links TRBV6-5 with TRBJ1-4; 7 nucleotides agree with TRBD1. With 7 bases clipped from V and 10 bases from J, the junction kept 15 bases outside the gene matches. The CDR3 runs 15 residues. CDR1 and CDR2 (germline): MNHEY, SVGAGI. The DNA for the CDR3 is TGTGCCAGCATTGGGACAGCAGGGCTTTATGGAAAACTGTTTTTT. Its protein product is CASIGTAGLYGKLFF.

V and J are TRBV12-5 and TRBJ2-7; weak D call: TRBD1 (6 bases). The CDR3 is 11 amino acids. Germline CDR1 is LGHNT and CDR2 is FRNRAP. V lost 3 bases and J lost 7, with 7 bases in between. The CDR3 is CASGFGQEQYF. The DNA of the CDR3 is TGTGCTAGTGGTTTCGGACAGGAGCAGTACTTC.